This TCR beta chain is from a study of shared clonotypes between healthy human individuals. The V end was cut by 0 bases, the J end by 1 base, with 12 bases between. The germline gives CDR1 LNHNV, CDR2 YYDKDF (reference sequence). The length of the CDR3 is 16 residues. Original processing methods: Without quality scores, immunoSEQ junctional reads could not be filtered like full-length reads. TCRdb's table, derived via immunoSEQ multiplex PCR, lists solely in-frame clones and lacks some. The V and J calls and clone size are taken from that table; D and trimming were inferred from the DNA. The sample contains around 480,000 clones, nearly 80% of which appear only once.

The sample taken for sequencing was PBMCs. The V and J genes are TRBV15 and TRBJ1-1; weak D call: TRBD1 (5 bases). The sequence came from a woman aged 40 to 55 in good health. Some clones in this sample may be carry-over from other donors' samples. The CDR3 DNA reads as TGTGCCACCAGCAGAGAGCATGGGGGAGAGAACACTGAAGCTTTCTTT. Protein sequence: CATSREHGGENTEAFF.